This passage covers 16 T cell receptor beta chains from one sample sequenced in a study of PD-1 blockade in classical Hodgkin lymphoma. Generated by immunoSEQ multiplex PCR, the TCRdb table keeps only in-frame clones and is missing some. The sample contains some 100,000 clones, 80% to 90% of which appear only once. All trial patients relapsed after autologous stem cell transplantation. Sequencing used peripheral blood mononuclear cells (PBMCs), obtained before the second cycle of nivolumab. The source is a human donor with classical Hodgkin lymphoma.

This clone was seen only once. Other DNA sequences in the sample encode the same CDR3. The chain employs TRBV7-9 and TRBJ1-1; TRBD1 matches 8 bases. The CDR3 spans 15 residues. Germline loops: CDR1 SEHNR, CDR2 FQNEAQ (reference sequence). V lost 5 bases and J lost 4; bases outside the gene matches: 9. CDR3 in amino acids: CASSVNRGGGTEAFF. DNA of the CDR3: TGTGCCAGCAGCGTAAACAGGGGGGGTGGCACTGAAGCTTTCTTT. The entire variable domain, with the rest obtained from reference TRBV7-9 and TRBJ1-1, is as follows: DTGVSQNPRHKITKRGQNVTFRCDPISEHNRLYWYRQTLGQGPEFLTYFQNEAQLEKSRLLSDRFSAERPKGSFSTLEIQRTEQGDSAMYLCASSVNRGGGTEAFFGQGTRLTVV.

V usage is TRBV19 and J usage is TRBJ1-1, with D maybe TRBD1 (5 bases). V was cut by 6 bases and J by 6 bases, with 14 bases left in between. Germline V gene sequence: CDR1 LNHDA, CDR2 SQIVND (reference sequence). There are 13 residues in the CDR3. This CDR3 reads CASRLVGAPEAFF. The CDR3 region has the DNA TGTGCCAGTAGGTTGGTAGGGGCGCCTGAAGCTTTCTTT.

This clone has just a few counts. J is TRBJ1-6 and V is TRBV25-1, with D tentatively TRBD1 (6 bases). Germline lookup yields CDR1 MGHDK and CDR2 SYGVNS. CDR3 length equals 15 residues. Between the trimmed V and J ends, which lost 5 bases and 3 bases, there was a span of 11 bases. CDR3 protein: CASSSGAHYNSPLHF. Here the CDR3 DNA reads TGTGCCAGCAGTTCAGGGGCCCACTATAATTCACCCCTCCACTTT.

This clone was detected a few times. The chain uses TRBV27 and TRBJ1-5; D remains ambiguous. Germline loops: CDR1 MNHEY, CDR2 SMNVEV (reference sequence). CDR3 size: 13 residues. Trimming cost V 3 bases and J 7 bases, with 10 bases left between them. The CDR3 protein is CASSFADMQPQHF. For the CDR3, the DNA is TGTGCCAGCAGTTTCGCAGACATGCAGCCCCAGCATTTT.

In this sample, this clone turned up once. V usage is TRBV11-2 and J usage is TRBJ1-1; D call uncertain. Trimming removed 1 base from V and 4 bases from J, with 7 bases in between. The CDR3 runs 13 residues. Germline V lookup: CDR1 SGHAT, CDR2 FQNNGV. CDR3 residues: CASSLAPSTEAFF. In nucleotides, the CDR3 is TGTGCCAGCAGCTTAGCCCCATCCACTGAAGCTTTCTTT. Complete variable domain (other parts from reference TRBV11-2 and TRBJ1-1): EAGVAQSPRYKIIEKRQSVAFWCNPISGHATLYWYQQILGQGPKLLIQFQNNGVVDDSQLPKDRFSAERLKGVDSTLKIQPAKLEDSAVYLCASSLAPSTEAFFGQGTRLTVV.

The V and J genes are TRBV6-5 and TRBJ1-4; D is possibly TRBD1 (6 bases). This CDR3 is 14 amino acids long. Germline lookup yields CDR1 MNHEY and CDR2 SVGAGI. The ends were cut back, 8 bases at V and 4 bases at J, with 14 bases in the middle. The CDR3 loop reads CASAGGQINEKLFF. CDR3 DNA: TGTGCCAGCGCGGGGGGGCAGATTAATGAAAAACTGTTTTTT.

V usage is TRBV5-3 and J usage is TRBJ1-4; D not resolved. TRBV5-3 is an open reading frame whose function is uncertain. The CDR3 spans 17 residues. Between the trimmed V and J ends, which lost 0 bases and 10 bases, there was a span of 22 bases. CDR3 nucleotide sequence: TGTGCCAGAAGCTTGGAGACGGATCAAAGTCCTCTTGGAAAACTGTTTTTT. It encodes CARSLETDQSPLGKLFF.

V usage is TRBV12-5 and J usage is TRBJ2-1; D is undetermined. This CDR3 region has 12 residues. Trimming stripped 0 bases from V and 10 bases from J, with 7 bases between. Germline values: CDR1 LGHNT, CDR2 FRNRAP. CDR3 amino acids: CASGLVLREQFF. The CDR3 DNA follows: TGTGCTAGTGGTTTGGTCCTACGCGAGCAGTTCTTC.

The V and J genes are TRBV7-3 and TRBJ2-7, with 7 bases lining up with TRBD1. Unmatched junction bases numbered 6, after V lost 5 bases and J lost 5 bases. The CDR3 consists of 13 residues. Per the germline V gene, CDR1 is SGHTA and CDR2 is FQGTGA. The CDR3 protein is CASSPTGLNEQYF. The CDR3, as DNA: TGTGCCAGCAGCCCGACAGGGTTAAACGAGCAGTACTTC.

The chain is built from TRBV7-3 and TRBJ2-7; D unresolved. The CDR3 consists of 13 residues. With 5 bases removed from V and 5 bases from J, the gap between germline ends came to 13 bases. Germline-derived CDR1 and CDR2 are SGHTA and FQGTGA. CDR3 sequence: CASSLGMGNEQYF. CDR3 nucleotides: TGTGCCAGCAGCCTTGGGATGGGAAACGAGCAGTACTTC.

This chain links TRBV28 with TRBJ1-6, with D perhaps matching TRBD1 (5 bases). The CDR3 is made up of 16 amino acids. Looked up from germline, CDR1 is MDHEN and CDR2 is SYDVKM. The CDR3 nucleotides read TGTGCTATAACCTTGGGACGTAACTCCTATAATTCACCCCTCCACTTT. As protein: CAITLGRNSYNSPLHF.

The chain recombines TRBV18 with TRBJ1-1; D is possibly TRBD1 (6 bases). CDR3 length: 15 residues. V lost 3 bases to trimming and J lost 1 base, with 12 bases between them. The germline gives CDR1 KGHSH, CDR2 LQKENI. The CDR3 DNA follows: TGTGCCAGCTCACCGGGGGGGGGCTGGAACACTGAAGCTTTCTTT. Amino acid sequence: CASSPGGGWNTEAFF. Together with reference TRBV18 and TRBJ1-1, the CDR3 gives the full variable domain: NAGVMQNPRHLVRRRGQEARLRCSPMKGHSHVYWYRQLPEEGLKFMVYLQKENIIDESGMPKERFSAEFPKEGPSILRIQQVVRGDSAAYFCASSPGGGWNTEAFFGQGTRLTVV.

The V call is TRBV9, the J call TRBJ2-5; tentatively, D is TRBD1 (5 bases). Germline CDR1 SGDLS, CDR2 YYNGEE. Trimming took 3 bases from V and 5 from J, leaving 17 bases between them. The CDR3 loop spans 15 amino acids. CDR3 sequence (DNA): TGTGCCAGCAGCGCAGGAGACAGAGAAAGGGAGACCCAGTACTTC. This sequence encodes CASSAGDRERETQYF.

The chain couples TRBV6-1 to TRBJ2-5; tentative D call: TRBD2 (5 bases). Germline V gene data show CDR1 as MNHNS and CDR2 as SASEGT. The V gene lost 9 bases and the J gene lost 1 base, with 15 bases spanning the gap. CDR3 length equals 14 residues. The CDR3 DNA reads TGTGCCAGTGGAGGAAGGGCCGGCCAAGAGACCCAGTACTTC. Protein product: CASGGRAGQETQYF.

The chain uses TRBV7-9 and TRBJ1-2; D not certain. Looked up from germline, CDR1 is SEHNR and CDR2 is FQNEAQ (reference sequence). The CDR3 is made up of 15 amino acids. Trimming left V 5 bases short and J 1 base short, with 14 bases between. CDR3 bases: TGTGCCAGCAGCGCCTACTCGGGATTTAACTATGGCTACACCTTC. As protein: CASSAYSGFNYGYTF.

V gene TRBV5-6 combines with J gene TRBJ1-3; D not resolved. This CDR3 spans 15 amino acids. V lost 0 bases and J lost 4, with 11 bases in between. Per the germline V gene, CDR1 is SGHDT and CDR2 is YYEEEE. As DNA, the CDR3 is TGTGCCAGCAGCTTGGCCGCAGGTCCGGGAAACACCATATATTTT. This sequence encodes CASSLAAGPGNTIYF.